These 31 T cell receptor beta chains came from one sample sequenced in a study of metastatic and nonmetastatic thyroid tumors. Patients had received no treatment of any kind before thyroid surgery. TCRdb ran MiXCR on the PCR reads. The top ten clones hold approximately 10% of a sample with 35,000 to 50,000 clones, roughly an eighth of them seen once. Sequences were obtained from blood. The source is a male donor with papillary thyroid cancer or a benign thyroid nodule (not recorded which). Some clones in this sample may be carry-over from other donors' samples.

This clone was counted ten times or more. The V call is TRBV6-1, the J call TRBJ1-1; no clear D gene. With 5 bases removed from V and 3 bases from J, the gap between germline ends came to 10 bases. Germline V gives CDR1 MNHNS, CDR2 SASEGT. The CDR3 is made up of 13 amino acids. The CDR3 DNA is TGTGCCAGCAGTTGGCTCGGGGACACTGAAGCTTTCTTT. Its translation is CASSWLGDTEAFF.

This clone showed up many times. CDR3 residues: CAWSQTSSGNTIYF. The CDR3 bases are TGTGCCTGGAGTCAGACTAGCTCTGGAAACACCATATATTTT. This sequence joins TRBV30 and TRBJ1-3; D unclear. The V end was cut by 2 bases, the J end by 0 bases, with 8 bases between. Germline assignment: CDR1 GTSNPN and CDR2 SVGIG (reference sequence). The length of the CDR3 is 14 residues.

At least ten counts were recorded for this clone. This chain links TRBV7-9 with TRBJ2-1, with a weak D call TRBD2 (7 bases). V dropped 4 bases and J dropped 4 bases, with 11 bases sitting between them. The germline V gene has CDR1 SEHNR and CDR2 FQNEAQ (reference sequence). This CDR3 has 14 amino acids. This CDR3 reads CASSSGGRYNEQFF. CDR3 coding DNA: TGTGCCAGCAGCTCCGGGGGGCGGTACAATGAGCAGTTCTTC.

Sample share makes this clone medium-sized. The rearrangement links TRBV27 to TRBJ1-2, with D maybe TRBD1 (5 bases). V lost 4 bases and J lost 6, with 18 bases in between. The germline V gene has CDR1 MNHEY and CDR2 SMNVEV (reference sequence). The CDR3 spans 15 residues. DNA of the CDR3: TGTGCCAGCAGTTCAAGGACGGGACTTACTAATGGCTACACCTTC. Protein product: CASSSRTGLTNGYTF.

This clone was counted between two and nine times. Given a much more abundant clone one base away, this may be a read error. V and J are TRBV7-9 and TRBJ2-6; the D gene is possibly TRBD1 (5 bases). The CDR3 sequence is 15 residues long. Germline V CDR1 and CDR2: SEHNR, FQNEAQ (reference sequence). The CDR3, as DNA: TGTGCCAGCAGCCGGTCGCTCTCTGGGGCCAACTTCCTGACTTTC. Its translation: CASSRSLSGANFLTF.

At least ten counts were recorded for this clone. The J gene is TRBJ2-1, the V gene TRBV10-2, with TRBD2 matching 7 bases. Per the germline V gene, CDR1 is WSHSY and CDR2 is SAAADI. Trimming at V came to 0 bases and at J to 9 bases, leaving 11 bases not matched to a gene. The length of the CDR3 is 16 residues. The CDR3, as DNA: TGCGCCAGCAGTGAGTCGGGCGGGAGTGACTTTGGTGAGCAGTTCTTC. Protein sequence: CASSESGGSDFGEQFF.

This clone ranks as medium-sized (0.01 to 0.1%). The gene calls are TRBV6-2 or TRBV6-3 and TRBJ2-7; D perhaps matches TRBD1 (5 bases). Germline-derived CDR1 and CDR2 are MNHEY and SVGEGT. The CDR3 totals 12 residues. Trimming left V 0 bases short and J 7 bases short, with 7 bases between. This CDR3 is CASSYSKGEQYF. CDR3 DNA sequence: TGTGCCAGCAGTTACTCGAAGGGGGAGCAGTACTTC.

This clone occurred many times. The J gene is TRBJ2-1, the V gene TRBV28; a weak D match, TRBD2 (5 bases). This CDR3 spans 16 amino acids. CDR1 is MDHEN and CDR2 is SYDVKM in the germline V gene. V was cut by 5 bases and J by 0 bases, with 14 bases left in between. CDR3 sequence (DNA): TGTGCCAGCAGTCCCGCGTTGGCGGGCTCCTACAATGAGCAGTTCTTC. Residues: CASSPALAGSYNEQFF. The full variable domain, rest sourced from reference TRBV28 and TRBJ2-1, is DVKVTQSSRYLVKRTGEKVFLECVQDMDHENMFWYRQDPGLGLRLIYFSYDVKMKEKGDIPEGYSVSREKKERFSLILESASTNQTSMYLCASSPALAGSYNEQFFGPGTRLTVL.

This clone has a count of ten or more. The gene calls are TRBV7-8 and TRBJ1-2; 9 positions agree with TRBD1. The V segment lost 5 bases and the J segment 3 bases; nucleotides outside the gene matches: 7. Germline CDR1 and CDR2: SGHVS and FQNEAQ. CDR3 length: 15 amino acids. For the CDR3, the DNA is TGTGCCAGCAGCCTGCGGACAGGGGCCTACTATGGCTACACCTTC. This codes for CASSLRTGAYYGYTF.

This clone was seen ten or more times. The rearrangement joins TRBV2 to TRBJ2-7, with D unresolved. CDR1 is SNHLY, CDR2 FYNNEI, per germline. Trimming shortened V by 3 bases and J by 4 bases, and 10 bases separated the two germline ends. CDR3 length equals 13 residues. CDR3 protein: CASSDVAPYEQYF. The CDR3 DNA reads as TGTGCCAGCAGTGACGTTGCGCCTTACGAGCAGTACTTC.

This clone has a count of ten or more. The chain links TRBV20-1 to TRBJ2-3; the D is unclear. The V gene lost 2 bases and the J gene lost 8 bases, with 14 bases spanning the gap. Germline CDR1 DFQATT, CDR2 SNEGSKA (reference sequence). The CDR3 sequence is 13 residues long. The CDR3, as DNA: TGCAGTGCTAGACTAGGCTCAGTAGGTACGCAGTATTTT. It is translated as CSARLGSVGTQYF.

This clone was seen many times. The genes are TRBV7-8 and TRBJ1-1; no definite D call. Germline-derived CDR1 and CDR2 are SGHVS and FQNEAQ. Trimming removed 1 base from V and 4 bases from J, with 13 bases in between. The CDR3 sequence is 15 residues long. CDR3 sequence: CASSLVKITPTEAFF. CDR3 in DNA: TGTGCCAGCAGCTTAGTCAAGATCACCCCCACTGAAGCTTTCTTT.

This clone was recorded at least ten times. V and J are TRBV5-1 and TRBJ2-6; 12 nucleotides line up with TRBD1. Losses at the gene ends were 4 bases for V and 4 bases for J; bases not matched to a gene: 15. Germline CDR1 reads SGHRS; CDR2 reads YFSETQ. This CDR3 comprises 20 residues. CDR3 bases: TGCGCCAGCAGCCCCGGGACAGGGGGCGAAATTAGGCTCGGGGCCAACGTCCTGACTTTC. This codes for CASSPGTGGEIRLGANVLTF.

At least ten counts were recorded for this clone. The rearrangement joins TRBV5-8 to TRBJ1-5; the D gene is possibly TRBD1 (6 bases). The germline V and J ends were trimmed by 1 base and 5 bases, with 10 bases remaining between them. CDR3 size: 14 residues. CDR1 SGHTS and CDR2 YDEGEE come from the germline V gene. CDR3 sequence (DNA): TGTGCCAGCAGCTTGCTCCAGGGGTATCAGCCCCAGCATTTT. It is translated as CASSLLQGYQPQHF.

V and J are TRBV6-1 and TRBJ2-7; 8 positions agree with TRBD2. This CDR3 has 12 amino acids. V trimming: 5 bases; J trimming: 9 bases; junction bases outside the gene matches: 6. Germline V gene data show CDR1 as MNHNS and CDR2 as SASEGT. In DNA, the CDR3 is TGTGCCAGCAGTACCCGGGGGGGGAGGCAGTACTTC. The encoded protein is CASSTRGGRQYF.

The genes are TRBV5-4 and TRBJ2-2; 7 bases map to TRBD2. CDR1 and CDR2 (germline): SGHNT, YYREEE (reference sequence). V lost 4 bases to trimming and J lost 2 bases; unmatched junction nucleotides: 8. The CDR3 runs to 16 residues. The CDR3 sequence is CASSGRDGKNTGELFF. CDR3 DNA sequence: TGTGCCAGCAGCGGGAGGGACGGGAAAAACACCGGGGAGCTGTTTTTT.

This clone is medium-sized (0.01 to 0.1%) by share. The chain has TRBV6-1 and TRBJ1-2; maybe TRBD1 (6 bases). The CDR3 extends over 12 amino acids. V lost 6 bases and J 5 bases, leaving 10 bases between the germline ends. CDR1 and CDR2 from the germline V gene are MNHNS and SASEGT. This chain's CDR3 is CASSLTGYGYTF. The CDR3 nucleotides read TGTGCCAGCAGCTTGACAGGTTATGGCTACACCTTC.

This clone was detected many times. CDR3 DNA sequence: TGTGCCAGCAGTTTAGGGGAGACCCAGTACTTC. It is translated as CASSLGETQYF. This chain connects TRBV27 to TRBJ2-5; D gene uncertain. CDR3 length equals 11 residues. V was cut by 2 bases and J by 5 bases, with 3 bases left in between. Looked up from germline, CDR1 is MNHEY and CDR2 is SMNVEV (reference sequence).

This clone appeared many times. The V gene is TRBV28, the J gene TRBJ1-5; TRBD1 matches 7 bases. Germline assignment: CDR1 MDHEN and CDR2 SYDVKM. Trimming cost V 7 bases and J 1 base; bases outside gene matches: 7. The CDR3 length is 15 residues. The CDR3 region has the DNA TGTGCCAGCAAGTTCAGGACAGGAAGCAATCAGCCCCAGCATTTT. It specifies CASKFRTGSNQPQHF.

This clone has ten or more counts. The genes are TRBV7-8 and TRBJ1-4, with D unresolved. The germline V and J ends were trimmed by 1 base and 8 bases, with 14 bases remaining between them. Per germline, CDR1 SGHVS and CDR2 FQNEAQ. CDR3 length: 15 amino acids. The CDR3 DNA is TGTGCCAGCAGCTTAGTAGGCGTTCTCGGAGAAAAACTGTTTTTT. Translated: CASSLVGVLGEKLFF.

At least ten counts were recorded for this clone. This chain links TRBV20-1 with TRBJ2-5; 9 bases match TRBD2. Unmatched junction bases numbered 6, after V lost 2 bases and J lost 2 bases. CDR3 length equals 15 residues. Germline loops: CDR1 DFQATT, CDR2 SNEGSKA (reference sequence). CDR3 region: CSARLAGSVQETQYF. In nucleotides, the CDR3 is TGCAGTGCTAGACTAGCGGGATCCGTTCAAGAGACCCAGTACTTC.

In the case of this clone: Germline is not matched at one junction end, which may reflect a read error. This chain uses TRBV19 with TRBJ2-3; no clear D. Looked up from germline, CDR1 is LNHDA and CDR2 is SQIVND (reference sequence). This CDR3 has 15 residues. The CDR3 here is CVSTPWGEGGDTQYF. CDR3 bases: TGTGTCAGTACCCCATGGGGTGAAGGTGGAGATACGCAGTATTTT.

Ten or more counts support this clone. V usage is TRBV7-3 and J usage is TRBJ2-3; D uncertain. Germline V gives CDR1 SGHTA, CDR2 FQGTGA. The CDR3 runs 13 residues. With 0 bases removed from V and 4 bases from J, the gap between germline ends came to 5 bases. The DNA for the CDR3 is TGTGCCAGCAGCTTAACGATTCCAGATACGCAGTATTTT. Translating it yields CASSLTIPDTQYF.

A note on this clone: The sample contains more than one DNA sequence encoding this CDR3. The chain combines TRBV7-2 with TRBJ2-5; maybe TRBD2 (5 bases). Trimming pared 5 bases from V and 2 bases from J, leaving 21 bases between. This CDR3 spans 17 amino acids. Germline V CDR1 and CDR2: SGHTA, FQGNSA. The CDR3 sequence: CASSRVVGASSQETQYF. For the CDR3, the DNA is TGTGCCAGCAGCCGAGTCGTTGGAGCTAGCAGTCAAGAGACCCAGTACTTC. The complete variable domain, with remaining parts taken from reference TRBV7-2 and TRBJ2-5, reads GAGVSQSPSNKVTEKGKDVELRCDPISGHTALYWYRQSLGQGLEFLIYFQGNSAPDKSGLPSDRFSAERTGGSVSTLTIQRTQQEDSAVYLCASSRVVGASSQETQYFGPGTRLLVL.

This clone occurred many times. The chain links TRBV15 to TRBJ2-4, with a possible D match to TRBD2 (6 bases). CDR1 is LNHNV, CDR2 YYDKDF, per germline (reference sequence). This CDR3 is built from 16 residues. V was cut by 1 base and J by 0 bases, with 10 bases left in between. The CDR3, as DNA: TGTGCCACCAGCAGAGGGGGGGACTTAGCCAAAAACATTCAGTACTTC. It encodes CATSRGGDLAKNIQYF. Together with reference TRBV15 and TRBJ2-4, the CDR3 gives the full variable domain: DAMVIQNPRYQVTQFGKPVTLSCSQTLNHNVMYWYQQKSSQAPKLLFHYYDKDFNNEADTPDNFQSRRPNTSFCFLDIRSPGLGDTAMYLCATSRGGDLAKNIQYFGAGTRLSVL.

There are many counts of this clone. The chain joins TRBV12-3 or TRBV12-4 to TRBJ1-1; D is unclear. Deletions cut 3 bases from V and 0 bases from J, with 2 bases between. This CDR3 contains 12 residues. The CDR3 loop is CASSFLNTEAFF. Written as DNA, the CDR3 is TGTGCCAGCAGTTTTTTGAACACTGAAGCTTTCTTT.

This chain links TRBV6-5 with TRBJ2-1; 9 positions match TRBD1. Looked up from germline, CDR1 is MNHEY and CDR2 is SVGAGI. This CDR3 has 15 residues. The J segment lost 6 bases and the V segment lost 0 bases, leaving 3 bases of the junction unmatched. CDR3 nucleotides: TGTGCCAGCAGTTACTCGACAGGGGGGGGCAATGAGCAGTTCTTC. The encoded protein is CASSYSTGGGNEQFF.

This clone was observed a few times. The chain couples TRBV27 to TRBJ1-1, with unresolved D. CDR1 is MNHEY, CDR2 SMNVEV, per germline (reference sequence). V shed 5 bases and J shed 5 bases, with 12 bases lying between them. CDR3 length: 13 residues. The CDR3 region is CASSPATMTEAFF. The CDR3 DNA follows: TGTGCCAGCAGTCCCGCGACCATGACTGAAGCTTTCTTT.

This chain joins TRBV7-2 and TRBJ2-5, with a tentative D call TRBD1 (7 bases). Trimming stripped 4 bases from V and 1 base from J, with 13 bases between. The CDR3 is made up of 15 amino acids. Per germline, CDR1 SGHTA and CDR2 FQGNSA. The CDR3: CASSWEDRLQETQYF. For the CDR3, the DNA is TGTGCCAGCAGCTGGGAGGACAGGCTCCAAGAGACCCAGTACTTC. The entire variable domain, with the rest obtained from reference TRBV7-2 and TRBJ2-5, is as follows: GAGVSQSPSNKVTEKGKDVELRCDPISGHTALYWYRQSLGQGLEFLIYFQGNSAPDKSGLPSDRFSAERTGGSVSTLTIQRTQQEDSAVYLCASSWEDRLQETQYFGPGTRLLVL.

Notes on this clone: A much larger clone differs by one base, so this may be a read error. This rearrangement joins TRBV20-1 to TRBJ2-1; unclear D gene. The CDR3 consists of 10 residues. Germline assignment: CDR1 DFQATT and CDR2 SNEGSKA (reference sequence). Trimming shortened V by 0 bases and J by 13 bases, and 7 bases separated the two germline ends. CDR3 coding DNA: TGCAGTGCTAGAGAGAGTTTTCAGTTCTTC. This gives the protein CSARESFQFF.

This clone was recorded many times. The chain employs TRBV28 and TRBJ2-5; 8 nucleotides agree with TRBD2. Germline V gene lookup returns CDR1 MDHEN and CDR2 SYDVKM. This CDR3 is 15 amino acids long. Germline trimming cut 4 bases from V and 3 bases from J; bases unmatched to any gene: 7. The CDR3 reads CASSSEREMKETQYF. CDR3 DNA sequence: TGTGCCAGCAGTTCGGAGCGGGAGATGAAAGAGACCCAGTACTTC.